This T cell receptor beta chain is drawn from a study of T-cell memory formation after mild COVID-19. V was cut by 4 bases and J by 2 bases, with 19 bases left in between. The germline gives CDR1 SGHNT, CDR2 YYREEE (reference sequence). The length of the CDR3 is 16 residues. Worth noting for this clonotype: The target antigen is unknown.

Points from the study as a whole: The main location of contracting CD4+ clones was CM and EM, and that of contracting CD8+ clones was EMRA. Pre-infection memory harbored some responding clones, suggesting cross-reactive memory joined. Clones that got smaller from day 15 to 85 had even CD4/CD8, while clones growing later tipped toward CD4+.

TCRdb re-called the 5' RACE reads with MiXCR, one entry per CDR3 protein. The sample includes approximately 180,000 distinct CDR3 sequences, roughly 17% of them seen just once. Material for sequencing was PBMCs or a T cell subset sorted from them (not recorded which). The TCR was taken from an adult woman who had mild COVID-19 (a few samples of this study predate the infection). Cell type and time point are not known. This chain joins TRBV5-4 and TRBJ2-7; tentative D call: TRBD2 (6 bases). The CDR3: CASSGRGTDPTYEQYF. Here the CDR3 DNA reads TGTGCCAGCAGCGGGCGGGGAACAGATCCTACCTACGAGCAGTACTTC.